The 15 T cell receptor beta chains given below trace back to one sample, sequenced in a study of low-dose radiotherapy and immunotherapy resistance in tumors. The authors amplified TCRs for about 20 PCR cycles with a constant-region primer and a V-primer adapter. TCRdb analysed the reads with MiXCR anew, one entry per CDR3 protein. The table records 50,000 or so distinct CDR3 sequences, around 34% of them present only once. As for time point: after trial treatment. Documented treatment: LDRT plus nivolumab, ipilimumab, low-dose cyclophosphamide and aspirin (RACIN trial). Sequences were derived from PBMCs, sampled after low-dose radiotherapy plus immunotherapy. These receptors were taken from a male donor with rectosigmoid adenocarcinoma.

The chain links TRBV5-5 to TRBJ1-6; perhaps TRBD1 as D (6 bases). Germline loops: CDR1 SGHKS, CDR2 YYEKEE (reference sequence). V gave up 0 bases and J gave up 3 bases, with 7 bases separating them. There are 15 residues in the CDR3. DNA of the CDR3: TGTGCCAGCAGCTTGGGGACAGACTATAATTCACCCCTCCACTTT. Amino acid sequence: CASSLGTDYNSPLHF.

This clonotype was counted ten times or more. The CDR3 region has the DNA TGTGCCAGTAGTACTTCAGGGGTGCGAGAGACCCAGTACTTC. Its protein is CASSTSGVRETQYF. V gene TRBV19 combines with J gene TRBJ2-5; a possible D gene is TRBD1 (6 bases). Germline CDR1 and CDR2: LNHDA and SQIVND (reference sequence). Trimming removed 4 bases from V and 4 bases from J, with 13 bases in between. CDR3 size: 14 residues.

The chain uses TRBV30 and TRBJ2-7, with 7 nucleotides matching TRBD1. This CDR3 comprises 14 residues. Unmatched junction bases numbered 8, after V lost 6 bases and J lost 0 bases. Germline assignment: CDR1 GTSNPN and CDR2 SVGIG (reference sequence). The CDR3 DNA follows: TGTGCCTGCCCCCGGACAGGCGGCTCCTACGAGCAGTACTTC. It is translated as CACPRTGGSYEQYF.

This clonotype appeared many times. The V and J genes are TRBV4-2 and TRBJ2-1; D gene uncertain. Deletions cut 9 bases from V and 9 bases from J, with 12 bases between. Germline V CDR1 and CDR2: LGHNA, YNFKEQ. The CDR3 consists of 11 residues. The CDR3 region has the DNA TGTGCCAGTAGAAGGGCCACTGAGCAGTTCTTC. It specifies CASRRATEQFF.

A word on this clonotype: A single base is all that separates this from a far larger clone, so a read error is likely. V and J are TRBV2 and TRBJ2-3; D gene uncertain. The germline V gene has CDR1 SNHLY and CDR2 FYNNEI. The CDR3 is 12 amino acids. Trimming removed 8 bases at V and 5 bases at J, with 11 bases between. This chain's CDR3 is CASGPVGDTQYF. The DNA for the CDR3 is TGTGCCAGCGGCCCCGTCGGAGATACGCAGTATTTT.

This clonotype was counted between two and nine times. The chain carries TRBV28 and TRBJ1-2, with 9 bases aligning to TRBD1. Germline loops: CDR1 MDHEN, CDR2 SYDVKM. J lost 7 bases, V lost 5 bases, and 14 bases had no gene match. CDR3 length: 16 amino acids. The CDR3 sequence is CASSRRDRVVAAGYTF. The CDR3 DNA sequence: TGTGCCAGCAGTCGCCGGGACAGGGTGGTTGCGGCTGGCTACACCTTC.

As for this clonotype: A read error is the likely source, as a far larger clone sits one nucleotide away. The rearrangement uses TRBV2 and TRBJ2-7; 7 positions match TRBD2. The CDR3 consists of 16 residues. Germline trimming cut 3 bases from V and 3 bases from J; bases unmatched to any gene: 11. Germline lookup yields CDR1 SNHLY and CDR2 FYNNEI. DNA for the CDR3: TGTGCCAGCAGTGACCTAGCGGAGATGGAGGTCTACGAGCAGTACTTC. Its protein is CASSDLAEMEVYEQYF.

The chain combines TRBV28 with TRBJ1-6; 7 bases map to TRBD1. This CDR3 has 15 amino acids. Trimming took 5 bases from V and 7 from J; bases not matched to a gene: 8. The V gene's germline CDR1 is MDHEN and CDR2 SYDVKM. CDR3 coding DNA: TGTGCCAGCAGTCAGACAGGGCTTTTGAATTCACCCCTCCACTTT. Translating it yields CASSQTGLLNSPLHF.

This clonotype has only one observation. The junction shows a germline mismatch at one end, possibly a read error. V usage is TRBV6-8 and J usage is TRBJ2-1; 16 bases line up with TRBD2. CDR1 MNHGY and CDR2 SAAAGT come from the germline V gene. The CDR3 covers 17 residues. Here the CDR3 DNA reads TGTGCCAGCAGCTCCGGGACTAGCGGGAGGGCCAACAATGATCAGTTTTTC. Translation: CASSSGTSGRANNDQFF.

There are many counts of this clonotype. The chain couples TRBV11-1 to TRBJ1-1; D gene uncertain. Per germline, CDR1 SGHAT and CDR2 FQDESV (reference sequence). The CDR3 is 13 residues long. V lost 5 bases, J lost 1 base, and 8 bases lay in between. In DNA, the CDR3 is TGTGCCAGCAGCGACTTTGGGAACACTGAAGCTTTCTTT. It is translated as CASSDFGNTEAFF. Looking up the rest from reference TRBV11-1 and TRBJ1-1 gives the full variable domain: EAEVAQSPRYKITEKSQAVAFWCDPISGHATLYWYRQILGQGPELLVQFQDESVVDDSQLPKDRFSAERLKGVDSTLKIQPAELGDSAMYLCASSDFGNTEAFFGQGTRLTVV.

This clonotype was picked up many times. The chain uses TRBV7-2 and TRBJ2-1; 9 bases are a match to TRBD2. CDR1 and CDR2 (germline): SGHTA, FQGNSA. The CDR3 has 16 residues. V trimming: 1 base; J trimming: 5 bases; junction bases outside the gene matches: 6. DNA of the CDR3: TGTGCCAGCAGCTTAGGTCTGGCGGGGGGGAACAATGAGCAGTTCTTC. Protein product: CASSLGLAGGNNEQFF. Complete variable domain (other parts from reference TRBV7-2 and TRBJ2-1): GAGVSQSPSNKVTEKGKDVELRCDPISGHTALYWYRQSLGQGLEFLIYFQGNSAPDKSGLPSDRFSAERTGGSVSTLTIQRTQQEDSAVYLCASSLGLAGGNNEQFFGPGTRLTVL.

The chain employs TRBV5-4 and TRBJ2-3; no clear D. Looked up from germline, CDR1 is SGHNT and CDR2 is YYREEE (reference sequence). The CDR3 covers 12 residues. Deletions cut 4 bases from V and 5 bases from J, with 8 bases between. The CDR3 here is CASSRGKDTQYF. The CDR3 bases are TGTGCCAGCAGCCGAGGAAAAGATACGCAGTATTTT.

The chain uses TRBV12-3 or TRBV12-4 and TRBJ2-1, with D possibly being TRBD2 (6 bases). The V and J ends lost 7 bases and 9 bases respectively, with 22 bases between them. The CDR3 loop spans 15 amino acids. Written as DNA, the CDR3 is TGTGCCAGCACCCCACCCCGGGCGGGGACGATTGAGCAGTTCTTC. As protein: CASTPPRAGTIEQFF.

This clonotype was seen many times. This chain links TRBV28 with TRBJ1-5, with 8 bases fitting TRBD1. The V and J ends lost 2 bases and 7 bases, in that order; junction bases with no gene match: 4. From germline, CDR1 is MDHEN and CDR2 SYDVKM. This CDR3 is 14 amino acids long. For the CDR3, the DNA is TGTGCCAGCAGTTTAGGACAGGGTGACCAGCCCCAGCATTTT. Translation: CASSLGQGDQPQHF.

This clonotype was found many times. This rearrangement joins TRBV11-2 to TRBJ2-2; D is uncertain. Germline CDR1 and CDR2: SGHAT and FQNNGV. V was clipped by 2 bases and J by 1 base, with 14 bases between them. The CDR3 consists of 17 residues. The CDR3 DNA reads TGTGCCAGCAGCTTATTCTCTCGGGCAGTGAACACCGGGGAGCTGTTTTTT. Translation: CASSLFSRAVNTGELFF.